This T cell receptor (beta chain) was captured by sequencing in a study of patients and donors after allogeneic stem cell transplantation. MiXCR was run by TCRdb on the RT-PCR reads, yielding one entry per CDR3 protein. The sample lists about 160,000 distinct CDR3 sequences, about 32% occurring once. The clonotype comes from a human donor who was either an allogeneic HSCT recipient or a stem cell or donor lymphocyte infusion donor (not recorded which). It is not recorded whose cells these are; they may come from a transplant donor. The source material was blood, either unsorted or a sorted T cell fraction (not recorded which).

The CDR3 spells CASSYGDYPNYEQYF. CDR3 DNA sequence: TGTGCCAGCAGTTACGGGGACTATCCCAACTACGAGCAGTACTTC. The gene calls are TRBV6-2 or TRBV6-3 and TRBJ2-7; the match to TRBD2 covers 7 bases. This CDR3 contains 15 residues. Trimming at V came to 2 bases and at J to 3 bases, leaving 7 bases not matched to a gene. Germline CDR1 is MNHEY and CDR2 is SVGEGT.